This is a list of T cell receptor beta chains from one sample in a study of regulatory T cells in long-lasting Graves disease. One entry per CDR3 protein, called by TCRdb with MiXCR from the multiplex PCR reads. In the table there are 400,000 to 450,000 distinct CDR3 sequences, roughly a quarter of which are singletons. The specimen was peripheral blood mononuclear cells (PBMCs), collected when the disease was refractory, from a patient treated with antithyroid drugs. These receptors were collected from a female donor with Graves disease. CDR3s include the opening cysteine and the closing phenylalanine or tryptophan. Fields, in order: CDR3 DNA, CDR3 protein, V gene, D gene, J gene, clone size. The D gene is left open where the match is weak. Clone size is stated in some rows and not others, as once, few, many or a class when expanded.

cdr3_nt: TGTGCCAGCAGTGAGGTACAGGGCAGGGGGTATGAGCAGTACTTC; cdr3_aa: CASSEVQGRGYEQYF; v_call: TRBV2; d_call: TRBD1; j_call: TRBJ2-7; clone_size: -
cdr3_nt: TGCAGTACCATGACTAGCGGAGGTTCCTACGAGCAGTACTTC; cdr3_aa: CSTMTSGGSYEQYF; v_call: TRBV20-1; d_call: TRBD2; j_call: TRBJ2-7; clone_size: -
cdr3_nt: TGCAGTGCTAGCGATCAACAAGAGACCCAGTACTTC; cdr3_aa: CSASDQQETQYF; v_call: TRBV20-1; d_call: -; j_call: TRBJ2-5; clone_size: many
cdr3_nt: TGTGCCAGCAGTTTAACGGCGGGGCTTTGGTTC; cdr3_aa: CASSLTAGLWF; v_call: TRBV28; d_call: -; j_call: TRBJ2-7; clone_size: -
cdr3_nt: TGTGCCAGCAGCCTCCGCGATGAGCAGTTCTTC; cdr3_aa: CASSLRDEQFF; v_call: TRBV3-1; d_call: -; j_call: TRBJ2-1; clone_size: few
cdr3_nt: TGTGCCAGCAGCCCTCGGACTGGGAGCTCCTACAATGAGCAGTTCTTC; cdr3_aa: CASSPRTGSSYNEQFF; v_call: TRBV3-1; d_call: -; j_call: TRBJ2-1; clone_size: -
cdr3_nt: TGTGCCAGCAGCTTGCAGGGCAACTCCTACGAGCAGTACTTC; cdr3_aa: CASSLQGNSYEQYF; v_call: TRBV5-1; d_call: -; j_call: TRBJ2-7; clone_size: few
cdr3_nt: TGTGCCAGCAGTTTAGAGACAGGGGGCGCACGGGTTCAGCCCCAGCATTTT; cdr3_aa: CASSLETGGARVQPQHF; v_call: TRBV12-3/TRBV12-4; d_call: TRBD1; j_call: TRBJ1-5; clone_size: -
cdr3_nt: TGCAGTGCTAGAGATCTAGCGGGGATGGTAGAAACCCAGTACTTC; cdr3_aa: CSARDLAGMVETQYF; v_call: TRBV20-1; d_call: TRBD2; j_call: TRBJ2-5; clone_size: -
cdr3_nt: TGTGCCAGCAGCCTAAGGGATTCTAATACACCCCTCCACTTT; cdr3_aa: CASSLRDSNTPLHF; v_call: TRBV5-6; d_call: -; j_call: TRBJ1-6; clone_size: -
cdr3_nt: TGTGCCAGCAGCTTGGAATTGCAGCCCCAGCATTTT; cdr3_aa: CASSLELQPQHF; v_call: TRBV5-5; d_call: -; j_call: TRBJ1-5; clone_size: -
cdr3_nt: TGTGCCAGTGGGACTAGCGGGAGGGAAAGGGCCGGGGAGCTGTTTTTT; cdr3_aa: CASGTSGRERAGELFF; v_call: TRBV28; d_call: TRBD2; j_call: TRBJ2-2; clone_size: -
cdr3_nt: TGTGCCAGCAGTGAAGCGCCGGACAGCACCTCGGGCCTCCACTTT; cdr3_aa: CASSEAPDSTSGLHF; v_call: TRBV6-1; d_call: -; j_call: TRBJ1-6; clone_size: -
cdr3_nt: TGTGCCAGCAGTCTTTATAACACCGGGGAGCTGTTTTTT; cdr3_aa: CASSLYNTGELFF; v_call: TRBV11-3; d_call: -; j_call: TRBJ2-2; clone_size: -
cdr3_nt: TGTGCCAGCAGTGAAAGCGGACTAGCGGGGACCACGGGGACCGGGGAGCTGTTTTTT; cdr3_aa: CASSESGLAGTTGTGELFF; v_call: TRBV2; d_call: TRBD2; j_call: TRBJ2-2; clone_size: -
cdr3_nt: TGTGCCAGCAGTTTAAGAGGGGTTGGAAACACCATATATTTT; cdr3_aa: CASSLRGVGNTIYF; v_call: TRBV28; d_call: -; j_call: TRBJ1-3; clone_size: many
cdr3_nt: TGTGCCAGCAGCGTAGAGGGGGAGGCCTACGAGCAGTACTTC; cdr3_aa: CASSVEGEAYEQYF; v_call: TRBV9; d_call: -; j_call: TRBJ2-7; clone_size: many
cdr3_nt: TGTGCCAGCAGCAGAACTGACAGGGTAGGGAACACTGAAGCTTTCTTT; cdr3_aa: CASSRTDRVGNTEAFF; v_call: TRBV7-2; d_call: TRBD1; j_call: TRBJ1-1; clone_size: many
cdr3_nt: TGCAGTGCTAGAATCGGGACTAGCGGGAGAGAGACCCAGTACTTC; cdr3_aa: CSARIGTSGRETQYF; v_call: TRBV20-1; d_call: TRBD2; j_call: TRBJ2-5; clone_size: few
cdr3_nt: TGTGCCAGCAGATATACAGGGCCCGCGGCTGAAGCTTTCTTT; cdr3_aa: CASRYTGPAAEAFF; v_call: TRBV6-1; d_call: -; j_call: TRBJ1-1; clone_size: many
cdr3_nt: TGTGCCAGCAGCCCACCCCAGGGGGGCACCGGGGAGCTGTTTTTT; cdr3_aa: CASSPPQGGTGELFF; v_call: TRBV4-2; d_call: -; j_call: TRBJ2-2; clone_size: -
cdr3_nt: TGTGCCAGCAGCGAGGACAGATCGAACTATGGCTACACCTTC; cdr3_aa: CASSEDRSNYGYTF; v_call: TRBV6-1; d_call: -; j_call: TRBJ1-2; clone_size: few
cdr3_nt: TGCAGTGCTGATCTGGGGAGAAGCGAGACCCAGTACTTC; cdr3_aa: CSADLGRSETQYF; v_call: TRBV20-1; d_call: -; j_call: TRBJ2-5; clone_size: -
cdr3_nt: TGTGCCAGCAGCTCATCTCAGGGGAACTATGGCTACACCTTC; cdr3_aa: CASSSSQGNYGYTF; v_call: TRBV7-2; d_call: -; j_call: TRBJ1-2; clone_size: many
cdr3_nt: TGTGCCAGCAGCTCCCCGAACGAACTAGCGGGAGGGTTTCTCTCCTACGAGCAGTACTTC; cdr3_aa: CASSSPNELAGGFLSYEQYF; v_call: TRBV13; d_call: TRBD2; j_call: TRBJ2-7; clone_size: -
cdr3_nt: TGTGCCAGCGGCGGGGCAGGGGGTCACCGATATGGCTACACCTTC; cdr3_aa: CASGGAGGHRYGYTF; v_call: TRBV6-2/TRBV6-3; d_call: TRBD1; j_call: TRBJ1-2; clone_size: -
cdr3_nt: TGTGCCAGCAATCGGAAGATCTATGGCTACACCTTC; cdr3_aa: CASNRKIYGYTF; v_call: TRBV2; d_call: -; j_call: TRBJ1-2; clone_size: many
cdr3_nt: TGTGCCAGCAGTACGGGGGCAGGGGGTCAGCCCCAGCATTTT; cdr3_aa: CASSTGAGGQPQHF; v_call: TRBV7-2; d_call: TRBD1; j_call: TRBJ1-5; clone_size: few
cdr3_nt: TGTGCCAGCAGTTACGGGGCAGCAAACATCGAGCAGTACTTC; cdr3_aa: CASSYGAANIEQYF; v_call: TRBV6-5; d_call: -; j_call: TRBJ2-7; clone_size: many
cdr3_nt: TGTGCCAGCAGCTTCAGTACTCAGGGAGGAAAACTGTTTTTT; cdr3_aa: CASSFSTQGGKLFF; v_call: TRBV7-2; d_call: -; j_call: TRBJ1-4; clone_size: -
cdr3_nt: TGTGCCAGCAGCTTAGTTGGTGTCAACTCCTACGAGCAGTACTTC; cdr3_aa: CASSLVGVNSYEQYF; v_call: TRBV11-2; d_call: -; j_call: TRBJ2-7; clone_size: -
cdr3_nt: TGTGCCAGTAGTAGAGACAGGGGAAAGATCACTGAAGCTTTCTTT; cdr3_aa: CASSRDRGKITEAFF; v_call: TRBV19; d_call: TRBD1; j_call: TRBJ1-1; clone_size: -
cdr3_nt: TGTGCCAGCAGTTACTCGGGGCAAGAGACCCAGTACTTC; cdr3_aa: CASSYSGQETQYF; v_call: TRBV6-2/TRBV6-3; d_call: -; j_call: TRBJ2-5; clone_size: many
cdr3_nt: TGTGCCAGCAGCTTGACGGGGGCCGGGCAGTACTTC; cdr3_aa: CASSLTGAGQYF; v_call: TRBV7-9; d_call: -; j_call: TRBJ2-7; clone_size: -
cdr3_nt: TGTGCCAGCAGCCGGGAGGTAGCGGGAGGGAATGAGCAGTTCTTC; cdr3_aa: CASSREVAGGNEQFF; v_call: TRBV2; d_call: TRBD2; j_call: TRBJ2-1; clone_size: few
cdr3_nt: TGCAGTGCTAGAGGTGCCTGGACAGGAACCTCCTACGAGCAGTACTTC; cdr3_aa: CSARGAWTGTSYEQYF; v_call: TRBV20-1; d_call: TRBD1; j_call: TRBJ2-7; clone_size: few
cdr3_nt: TGTGCTAGTGGTTTGTCGACGTGGGGAGATACGCAGTATTTT; cdr3_aa: CASGLSTWGDTQYF; v_call: TRBV12-5; d_call: -; j_call: TRBJ2-3; clone_size: -
cdr3_nt: TGTGCCAGCAGTCCGGACGTTGGATTACGTTACGAGCAGTACTTC; cdr3_aa: CASSPDVGLRYEQYF; v_call: TRBV12-3/TRBV12-4; d_call: -; j_call: TRBJ2-7; clone_size: many
cdr3_nt: TGTGCCATCAGTTCGACAGACCGCTCTGGAAACACCATATATTTT; cdr3_aa: CAISSTDRSGNTIYF; v_call: TRBV10-3; d_call: -; j_call: TRBJ1-3; clone_size: few
cdr3_nt: TGTGCCAGCAGTGTGGGGACCTATGGCTACACCTTC; cdr3_aa: CASSVGTYGYTF; v_call: TRBV28; d_call: -; j_call: TRBJ1-2; clone_size: -
cdr3_nt: TGTGCCAGCAGGGGTAGGGTAGAACAGCCCCAGCATTTT; cdr3_aa: CASRGRVEQPQHF; v_call: TRBV6-1; d_call: -; j_call: TRBJ1-5; clone_size: -
cdr3_nt: TGCAGTGTTAGTTCGGGATGGGGCACTGAAGCTTTCTTT; cdr3_aa: CSVSSGWGTEAFF; v_call: TRBV20-1; d_call: -; j_call: TRBJ1-1; clone_size: -
cdr3_nt: TGTGCCAGCAGTTTAATCGACTCTAACTATGGCTACACCTTC; cdr3_aa: CASSLIDSNYGYTF; v_call: TRBV28; d_call: -; j_call: TRBJ1-2; clone_size: many
cdr3_nt: TGTGCCAGCAGGACCGGGACAGGGGGCGCGGGGGAGACCCAGTACTTC; cdr3_aa: CASRTGTGGAGETQYF; v_call: TRBV7-9; d_call: TRBD1; j_call: TRBJ2-5; clone_size: -
cdr3_nt: TGTGCCAGCAGTGCAAACTTCAATGAGCAGTTCTTC; cdr3_aa: CASSANFNEQFF; v_call: TRBV6-1; d_call: -; j_call: TRBJ2-1; clone_size: -
cdr3_nt: TGTGCCAGCAGTTTTAGGCGAAATGGGGGCTACACCTTC; cdr3_aa: CASSFRRNGGYTF; v_call: TRBV27; d_call: -; j_call: TRBJ1-2; clone_size: many